The 10 T cell receptor beta chains reported below all come from one sample, sequenced in a study of control samples from healthy donors and cancer patients. Assay used: immunoSEQ multiplex PCR; TCRdb lists only in-frame clones, some missing. In the table there are just under 80,000 clones, about 90% of which are singletons. The sequenced sample consisted of PBMCs. These receptors were collected from an older woman with head and neck cancer.

The gene calls are TRBV2 and TRBJ2-7; TRBD2 might be the D (6 bases). There are 14 residues in the CDR3. Germline-derived CDR1 and CDR2 are SNHLY and FYNNEI. Trimming left V 8 bases short and J 2 bases short, with 16 bases between. Written as DNA, the CDR3 is TGTGCCAGCCTTAGGACCGCGGGGACCTACGAGCAGTACTTC. The encoded protein is CASLRTAGTYEQYF.

V gene TRBV28 combines with J gene TRBJ2-3, with D maybe TRBD1 (6 bases). Per germline, CDR1 MDHEN and CDR2 SYDVKM. The V end was cut by 2 bases, the J end by 2 bases, with 14 bases between. CDR3 length equals 16 residues. This CDR3 is CASSLIQNRATDTQYF. CDR3 nucleotides: TGTGCCAGCAGTTTAATCCAGAACAGGGCCACAGATACGCAGTATTTT.

In its sample, this clone was seen a few times. The J gene is TRBJ2-7, the V gene TRBV9, with D possibly TRBD2 on 6 matching bases. Trimming took 2 bases from V and 4 from J, leaving 16 bases between them. Germline lookup yields CDR1 SGDLS and CDR2 YYNGEE. The length of the CDR3 is 15 residues. CDR3 nucleotide sequence: TGTGCCAGCAGCGTCGGTCCGCTAGCGACGTACGAGCAGTACTTC. Translated, it gives CASSVGPLATYEQYF.

This chain connects TRBV7-2 to TRBJ2-5; the match to TRBD1 covers 7 bases. This CDR3 has 14 residues. Per germline, CDR1 SGHTA and CDR2 FQGNSA. V lost 4 bases and J lost 10; bases outside the gene matches: 12. CDR3 residues: CASSYRGEVMSQYF. For the CDR3, the DNA is TGTGCCAGCAGCTACAGGGGTGAGGTGATGAGCCAGTACTTC. Filled out from reference TRBV7-2 and TRBJ2-5, the complete variable domain reads GAGVSQSPSNKVTEKGKDVELRCDPISGHTALYWYRQSLGQGLEFLIYFQGNSAPDKSGLPSDRFSAERTGGSVSTLTIQRTQQEDSAVYLCASSYRGEVMSQYFGPGTRLLVL.

The sample holds one count of this clone. The genes are TRBV24-1 and TRBJ2-5, with 7 bases that match TRBD2. CDR1 and CDR2 from the germline V gene are KGHDR and SFDVKD. The ends lost 4 bases at V and 5 bases at J; junction bases unmatched: 18. The CDR3 contains 18 residues. The CDR3 coding sequence is TGTGCCACCAGTGACGCTCCGGGGGTGGCGGGAGTCGGGGAGACCCAGTACTTC. Translation gives CATSDAPGVAGVGETQYF.

The J gene is TRBJ1-2, the V gene TRBV7-9; D ambiguous. This CDR3 has 12 residues. The ends were cut back, 5 bases at V and 8 bases at J, with 12 bases in the middle. From germline, CDR1 is SEHNR and CDR2 FQNEAQ (reference sequence). CDR3: CASSPRPEGYTF. CDR3 nucleotides: TGTGCCAGCAGCCCTCGACCGGAAGGCTACACCTTC.

This chain joins TRBV11-2 and TRBJ2-3; TRBD2 agrees at 11 bases. Trimming cost V 4 bases and J 4 bases; bases outside gene matches: 7. Germline loops: CDR1 SGHAT, CDR2 FQNNGV. The CDR3 sequence is 16 residues long. The CDR3 is CASSSRLAGTADTQYF. The DNA for the CDR3 is TGTGCCAGCAGCTCCCGACTAGCGGGAACGGCAGATACGCAGTATTTT.

The chain links TRBV10-2 to TRBJ2-7, with 8 positions matching TRBD2. V lost 6 bases, J lost 2 bases, and 6 bases stayed unmatched. The germline gives CDR1 WSHSY, CDR2 SAAADI. The length of the CDR3 is 14 residues. CDR3 amino acids: CASRLGGLAYEQYF. CDR3 DNA: TGCGCCAGCAGGTTAGGGGGACTAGCCTACGAGCAGTACTTC.

DNA for the CDR3: TGCGCCAGCAGCCGGGACAGTTTAGGGTCCTACAATGAGCAGTTCTTC. It yields the protein CASSRDSLGSYNEQFF. The chain links TRBV4-1 to TRBJ2-1, with 7 bases identical to TRBD1. CDR1 is MGHRA, CDR2 YSYEKL, per germline. V dropped 4 bases and J dropped 1; count of bases not matched to a gene: 7. This CDR3 spans 16 amino acids.

The chain couples TRBV30 to TRBJ2-5; D ambiguous. Germline CDR1 and CDR2: GTSNPN and SVGIG (reference sequence). Between the trimmed V and J ends, which lost 4 bases and 1 base, there was a span of 7 bases. CDR3 length: 12 amino acids. CDR3 region: CAWTQPQETQYF. The CDR3 DNA reads TGTGCCTGGACCCAACCCCAAGAGACCCAGTACTTC.